The 16 T cell receptor beta chains below all came from one sample that was sequenced in a study of shared clonotypes between healthy human individuals. Produced via immunoSEQ multiplex PCR; TCRdb's table is partial and in-frame only. This sample has hundreds of thousands of clones, with around 76% found just once. The sequenced material came from PBMCs. The receptor source for this set is a middle-aged woman in good health. Some clones in this sample may be carry-over from other donors' samples.

The chain has TRBV5-1 and TRBJ1-5, with a weak D call TRBD1 (6 bases). CDR1 is SGHRS, CDR2 YFSETQ, per germline. The CDR3 sequence is 14 residues long. The V end was cut by 4 bases, the J end by 4 bases, with 12 bases between. As DNA, the CDR3 is TGCGCCAGCAGCGCCGGGACACCGAATCAGCCCCAGCATTTT. Translated: CASSAGTPNQPQHF.

A note on this clone: With only one base between it and a far larger clone, this is likely a read error. Other DNA sequences from this sample encode an identical CDR3 as well. The V call is TRBV30, the J call TRBJ1-1; possible D gene TRBD1, 6 bases. This CDR3 has 12 residues. Germline V gene lookup returns CDR1 GTSNPN and CDR2 SVGIG (reference sequence). The CDR3 DNA reads as TGTGCCTGGGGCGGGGGGCGGTCTGAAGCCTTCTTT. Its translation is CAWGGGRSEAFF.

The rearrangement links TRBV18 to TRBJ2-7; D perhaps matches TRBD2 (5 bases). CDR3 length equals 13 residues. The germline gives CDR1 KGHSH, CDR2 LQKENI. Trimming took 6 bases from V and 4 from J, leaving 13 bases between them. CDR3 nucleotide sequence: TGTGCCAGCTCCCGGGATCAGTTGTACGAGCAGTACTTC. Amino acids: CASSRDQLYEQYF.

The J gene is TRBJ2-1, the V gene TRBV27; 10 bases map to TRBD2. Germline V gives CDR1 MNHEY, CDR2 SMNVEV (reference sequence). V shed 6 bases, J shed 0 bases, and the junction held 8 bases outside the gene matches. CDR3 length: 17 amino acids. The CDR3 loop reads CASRQGTSDSSYNEQFF. The DNA for the CDR3 is TGTGCCAGCAGGCAAGGGACTAGCGATAGCTCCTACAATGAGCAGTTCTTC.

The V and J genes are TRBV7-9 and TRBJ2-1; D not certain. Trimming took 1 base from V and 4 from J, leaving 5 bases between them. The length of the CDR3 is 13 residues. In germline, CDR1 is SEHNR, CDR2 FQNEAQ (reference sequence). CDR3 sequence: CASSLVGYNEQFF. CDR3 bases: TGTGCCAGCAGCTTAGTGGGTTACAATGAGCAGTTCTTC.

The chain is built from TRBV29-1 and TRBJ2-1, with 12 bases identical to TRBD2. Germline CDR1 and CDR2: SQVTM and ANQGSEA. The CDR3 spans 17 residues. V lost 5 bases and J lost 5; bases outside the gene matches: 13. CDR3 region: CSVTASLAGGPDNEQFF. DNA of the CDR3: TGCAGCGTTACCGCCTCGCTAGCGGGAGGGCCCGACAATGAGCAGTTCTTC.

The chain uses TRBV29-1 and TRBJ2-1; TRBD2 matches at 9 bases. Unmatched junction bases numbered 7, after V lost 4 bases and J lost 0 bases. This CDR3 has 16 residues. Germline V gene data show CDR1 as SQVTM and CDR2 as ANQGSEA. This CDR3 reads CSVVGLAYSSYNEQFF. The CDR3, as DNA: TGCAGCGTTGTTGGACTAGCGTATAGCTCCTACAATGAGCAGTTCTTC.

V gene TRBV9 combines with J gene TRBJ1-2; 10 nucleotides match TRBD1. The trim removed 0 bases at V and 7 bases at J, leaving 6 bases unmatched. The germline V gene encodes CDR1 SGDLS and CDR2 YYNGEE. The CDR3 runs to 15 residues. The CDR3: CASSVDLGTGAGYTF. As DNA, the CDR3 is TGTGCCAGCAGCGTAGACCTCGGGACAGGGGCTGGCTACACCTTC.

This chain links TRBV5-6 with TRBJ2-3; 15 bases map to TRBD2. Losses at the gene ends were 4 bases for V and 6 bases for J; bases not matched to a gene: 9. The CDR3 spans 17 residues. Germline values: CDR1 SGHDT, CDR2 YYEEEE. DNA of the CDR3: TGTGCCAGCAGCGACGGACTAGCGGGAGGGTCGGGGGATACGCAGTATTTT. Its translation is CASSDGLAGGSGDTQYF.

The chain uses TRBV28 and TRBJ1-5; D is possibly TRBD1 (6 bases). The germline CDR1 and CDR2 sequences are MDHEN and SYDVKM. This CDR3 has 13 amino acids. Trimming took off 5 bases at V and 9 bases at J, with 14 bases between the two ends. The CDR3 protein is CASSGGILRPQHF. As DNA, the CDR3 is TGTGCCAGCAGTGGGGGCATACTGAGGCCCCAGCATTTT. Full variable domain (rest looked up from reference TRBV28 and TRBJ1-5): DVKVTQSSRYLVKRTGEKVFLECVQDMDHENMFWYRQDPGLGLRLIYFSYDVKMKEKGDIPEGYSVSREKKERFSLILESASTNQTSMYLCASSGGILRPQHFGDGTRLSIL.

This chain links TRBV7-3 with TRBJ1-5; D not resolved. Looked up from germline, CDR1 is SGHTA and CDR2 is FQGTGA. V was trimmed by 5 bases and J by 0 bases, leaving 5 bases between them. The CDR3 has 13 amino acids. The CDR3 is CASSLNSNQPQHF. The CDR3 region has the DNA TGTGCCAGCAGCCTTAATAGCAATCAGCCCCAGCATTTT.

This clone was recorded only once. The chain is built from TRBV14 and TRBJ2-7; D possibly matches TRBD1 or TRBD2 (5 bases each). The CDR3 is 16 amino acids. With 4 bases removed from V and 2 bases from J, the gap between germline ends came to 18 bases. Per the germline V gene, CDR1 is SGHDN and CDR2 is FVKESK. The CDR3, as DNA: TGTGCCAGCAGCCCAAGGGGACGGAGTACCGCCTACGAGCAGTACTTC. Amino acid sequence: CASSPRGRSTAYEQYF.

CDR3 in amino acids: CASSLYRVLAGNTIYF. The CDR3 bases are TGTGCCAGCAGTTTATACAGGGTTCTGGCTGGAAACACCATATATTTT. The chain joins TRBV28 to TRBJ1-3; a possible D gene is TRBD1 (6 bases). The germline V and J ends were trimmed by 1 base and 2 bases, with 12 bases remaining between them. CDR1 MDHEN and CDR2 SYDVKM come from the germline V gene. CDR3 length equals 16 residues. Combining the CDR3 with reference TRBV28 and TRBJ1-3 gives the whole variable domain DVKVTQSSRYLVKRTGEKVFLECVQDMDHENMFWYRQDPGLGLRLIYFSYDVKMKEKGDIPEGYSVSREKKERFSLILESASTNQTSMYLCASSLYRVLAGNTIYFGEGSWLTVV.

This chain joins TRBV19 and TRBJ1-3, with D perhaps matching TRBD1 (5 bases). V was trimmed by 3 bases and J by 2 bases, leaving 14 bases between them. The CDR3 spans 16 residues. The germline V gene has CDR1 LNHDA and CDR2 SQIVND (reference sequence). In DNA, the CDR3 is TGTGCCAGTAGTATTGTCGGGGCTGGAACTGGAAACACCATATATTTT. Its protein product is CASSIVGAGTGNTIYF.

The V call is TRBV29-1, the J call TRBJ2-1; 12 bases match TRBD2. CDR3 length: 13 residues. V shed 5 bases and J 7 bases; nucleotides not matched to a gene: 3. Per the germline V gene, CDR1 is SQVTM and CDR2 is ANQGSEA. As DNA, the CDR3 is TGCAGCGTTCTAGCGGGAGGGGCAAATGAGCAGTTCTTC. Encoded protein: CSVLAGGANEQFF.

V gene TRBV30 combines with J gene TRBJ2-7; 8 bases agree with TRBD2. The germline gives CDR1 GTSNPN, CDR2 SVGIG (reference sequence). The CDR3 is made up of 13 amino acids. V lost 3 bases to trimming and J lost 6 bases; unmatched junction nucleotides: 7. CDR3 DNA: TGTGCCTGGAGGGACGATCGGGAGGGCGAGCAGTACTTC. This sequence encodes CAWRDDREGEQYF.